Shown below are 27 T cell receptor beta chains from a single sample sequenced in a study of T cells in Graves' hyperthyroidism and ophthalmopathy (dated by TCRdb to about 2019). Receptors were amplified or captured by multiplex PCR. These reads were obtained on an Illumina HiSeq 2000. TCR beta CDR3 regions were amplified from RNA transcripts. The first round of RT-PCR for the TCR CDR3 was performed with the HTBI primer set and the Qiagen OneStep RT-PCR kit. TCRdb reprocessed the public reads (quality trimming at Q25 with fastp, clone calling with MiXCR) and kept in-frame beta chains. Each entry merges the rows of one CDR3 protein and shows their most common DNA and genes. This sample comprises approximately 320,000 distinct CDR3 sequences, roughly 15% of them detected only once. The ten largest clones add up to around a third of the sample. Specimen: blood. These receptors originate from a man aged 30-40 years with Graves' hyperthyroidism.

This clonotype was counted a few times. The chain joins TRBV12-5 to TRBJ1-1; a possible D gene is TRBD1 (6 bases). Trimming cost V 10 bases and J 4 bases, with 16 bases left between them. CDR1 and CDR2 (germline): LGHNT, FRNRAP. The CDR3 runs to 13 residues. CDR3 in amino acids: CATEPTGSTEAFF. DNA for the CDR3: TGTGCTACAGAACCAACAGGGAGCACTGAAGCTTTCTTT. Looking up the rest from reference TRBV12-5 and TRBJ1-1 gives the full variable domain: DARVTQTPRHKVTEMGQEVTMRCQPILGHNTVFWYRQTMMQGLELLAYFRNRAPLDDSGMPKDRFSAEMPDATLATLKIQPSEPRDSAVYFCATEPTGSTEAFFGQGTRLTVV.

This clonotype has ten or more counts. This sequence joins TRBV3-1 and TRBJ2-2; D not certain. Per germline, CDR1 LGHDT and CDR2 YNNKEL (reference sequence). V was cut by 7 bases and J by 2 bases, with 2 bases left in between. This CDR3 spans 11 amino acids. CDR3 protein: CASTNTGELFF. The CDR3 DNA follows: TGTGCCAGCACCAACACCGGGGAGCTGTTTTTT.

The chain links TRBV6-4 to TRBJ1-4; D unclear. V dropped 6 bases and J dropped 0 bases, with 11 bases sitting between them. CDR3 length equals 15 residues. CDR1 is MRHNA and CDR2 is SNTAGT in the germline V gene. For the CDR3, the DNA is TGTGCCAGCAGAAGGAGAATAGCAACTAATGAAAAACTGTTTTTT. Translation: CASRRRIATNEKLFF.

In this sample, this clonotype turned up many times. The chain employs TRBV6-1 and TRBJ1-1; D possibly corresponds to TRBD1 (5 bases). This CDR3 spans 14 amino acids. V was shortened by 7 bases and J by 0 bases, with 12 bases between the two germline ends. Per the germline V gene, CDR1 is MNHNS and CDR2 is SASEGT. DNA of the CDR3: TGTGCCAGCAAAGATCCAGGGATGAACACTGAAGCTTTCTTT. It is translated as CASKDPGMNTEAFF.

This clonotype was observed at least ten times. The chain is built from TRBV20-1 and TRBJ2-7; 8 nucleotides agree with TRBD2. The CDR3 extends over 12 amino acids. CDR1 DFQATT and CDR2 SNEGSKA come from the germline V gene (reference sequence). The CDR3 DNA reads as TGCTCGGGAGGGGAGGTGGCCTACGAGCAGTACTTC. It encodes CSGGEVAYEQYF.

This rearrangement joins TRBV24-1 to TRBJ2-7, with 12 bases lining up with TRBD1. After removal of 5 bases from V and 7 bases from J, the junction contained 11 bases not matched to a gene. This CDR3 is 16 amino acids long. CDR1 KGHDR and CDR2 SFDVKD come from the germline V gene. CDR3 in DNA: TGTGCCACCAGTGGTGGACCGGGACAGGGGGCAGGGGAGCAGTACTTC. It yields the protein CATSGGPGQGAGEQYF.

This clonotype has ten or more counts. The chain joins TRBV6-1 to TRBJ2-1; either TRBD1 or TRBD2 may supply D (7 bases each). The CDR3 spans 18 residues. The V and J ends lost 0 bases and 5 bases respectively, with 20 bases between them. Looked up from germline, CDR1 is MNHNS and CDR2 is SASEGT. CDR3 coding DNA: TGTGCCAGCAGTGAAGCGGACTTCGGGGGGACAGCGAACAATGAGCAGTTCTTC. The encoded protein is CASSEADFGGTANNEQFF.

This clonotype has at least ten counts. J is TRBJ2-1 and V is TRBV2; D gene unclear. The CDR3 is 13 amino acids. Germline values: CDR1 SNHLY, CDR2 FYNNEI. Trimming pared 3 bases from V and 6 bases from J, leaving 9 bases between. The CDR3 DNA reads as TGTGCCAGCAGTGAGGTCTATGGCAATGAGCAGTTCTTC. This codes for CASSEVYGNEQFF.

This clonotype was detected ten times or more. The rearrangement uses TRBV5-1 and TRBJ2-1, with 14 bases fitting TRBD2. CDR3 length: 16 amino acids. CDR1 SGHRS and CDR2 YFSETQ come from the germline V gene. The J segment lost 11 bases and the V segment lost 4 bases, leaving 11 bases of the junction unmatched. DNA of the CDR3: TGCGCCAGCAGCCTCACAGGGACTAGCGGGAGAGAGAAGCAGTTCTTC. As protein: CASSLTGTSGREKQFF.

This clonotype was recorded many times. The chain carries TRBV3-1 and TRBJ2-1; 8 bases are shared with TRBD2. CDR3 size: 15 residues. The trim removed 4 bases at V and 0 bases at J, leaving 2 bases unmatched. Germline V gene lookup returns CDR1 LGHDT and CDR2 YNNKEL (reference sequence). CDR3: CASSPTSDSYNEQFF. DNA for the CDR3: TGTGCCAGCAGCCCGACTAGCGACTCCTACAATGAGCAGTTCTTC.

The sample holds a few counts of this clonotype. The V and J genes are TRBV20-1 and TRBJ2-1; D not certain. V was clipped by 0 bases and J by 10 bases, with 10 bases between them. This CDR3 region has 12 residues. Germline loops: CDR1 DFQATT, CDR2 SNEGSKA (reference sequence). The CDR3 sequence: CSARDLTVEQFF. CDR3 coding DNA: TGCAGTGCTAGAGATTTGACTGTCGAGCAGTTCTTC.

This clonotype was found a few times. The chain carries TRBV19 and TRBJ2-3; D gene unclear. Germline V gives CDR1 LNHDA, CDR2 SQIVND (reference sequence). Trimming took off 4 bases at V and 4 bases at J, with 15 bases between the two ends. The CDR3 extends over 15 amino acids. This CDR3 reads CASSNKLQVADTQYF. The CDR3 nucleotides are TGTGCCAGTAGTAACAAGCTTCAGGTGGCAGATACGCAGTATTTT.

This clonotype was found many times. The chain is built from TRBV12-3 or TRBV12-4 and TRBJ2-5; tentatively, D is TRBD1 (6 bases). The CDR3 is 13 residues long. Trimming shortened V by 3 bases and J by 4 bases, and 9 bases separated the two germline ends. This chain's CDR3 is CASSFTGRETQYF. The CDR3 DNA reads as TGTGCCAGCAGTTTTACAGGGAGAGAGACCCAGTACTTC.

The V gene is TRBV28, the J gene TRBJ1-6; D is undetermined. V lost 8 bases and J 0 bases, leaving 8 bases between the germline ends. This CDR3 comprises 14 residues. Germline CDR1 reads MDHEN; CDR2 reads SYDVKM. The CDR3 is CASARSSYNSPLHF. The CDR3 DNA is TGTGCCAGCGCTCGGAGCTCCTATAATTCACCCCTCCACTTT.

V is TRBV7-9 and J is TRBJ2-1; 11 bases align to TRBD2. After removal of 0 bases from V and 9 bases from J, the junction contained 4 bases not matched to a gene. This CDR3 comprises 15 residues. Germline assignment: CDR1 SEHNR and CDR2 FQNEAQ (reference sequence). The CDR3 loop reads CASSLAVAGGGEQFF. In DNA form, the CDR3 reads TGTGCCAGCAGCTTAGCTGTAGCGGGAGGGGGTGAGCAGTTCTTC.

The chain recombines TRBV2 with TRBJ2-4, with 10 positions matching TRBD2. J was trimmed by 3 bases and V by 8 bases; bases with no gene match: 16. Germline CDR1 and CDR2: SNHLY and FYNNEI. CDR3 length equals 18 residues. CDR3 sequence: CASRGRSGRASGKNIQYF. The CDR3 nucleotides read TGTGCCAGCCGGGGGAGGAGCGGGAGGGCCTCGGGCAAAAACATTCAGTACTTC.

This clonotype appeared many times. J is TRBJ2-5 and V is TRBV13; D may be TRBD2 (6 bases). V was shortened by 5 bases and J by 6 bases, with 19 bases between the two germline ends. The germline V gene encodes CDR1 PRHDT and CDR2 FYEKMQ (reference sequence). This CDR3 comprises 15 residues. CDR3 in DNA: TGTGCCAGCAGCCCCCCGTCCGGGGGTCGGAAGACCCAGTACTTC. As protein: CASSPPSGGRKTQYF.

This clonotype has just a few counts. The J gene is TRBJ1-5, the V gene TRBV15; D is uncertain. This CDR3 spans 16 amino acids. The germline CDR1 and CDR2 sequences are LNHNV and YYDKDF (reference sequence). V lost 1 base and J lost 3, with 13 bases in between. As DNA, the CDR3 is TGTGCCACCAGCAGAGGAATCCTGGAGGTCAATCAGCCCCAGCATTTT. It is translated as CATSRGILEVNQPQHF.

The rearrangement uses TRBV5-5 and TRBJ2-7; the match to TRBD2 covers 11 bases. Germline CDR1 reads SGHKS; CDR2 reads YYEKEE (reference sequence). V trimming: 4 bases; J trimming: 2 bases; junction bases outside the gene matches: 5. The CDR3 extends over 15 amino acids. The CDR3 DNA follows: TGTGCCAGCAGCGGGGGACTAGCGGAGACCTACGAGCAGTACTTC. Translating gives CASSGGLAETYEQYF.

This CDR3 reads CAWRYGVGAGFF. The CDR3 DNA reads TGTGCCTGGAGGTATGGCGTAGGAGCGGGGTTCTTC. The chain joins TRBV30 to TRBJ2-1; TRBD2 might be the D (6 bases). In germline, CDR1 is GTSNPN, CDR2 SVGIG (reference sequence). This CDR3 region has 12 residues. The V end was cut by 3 bases, the J end by 15 bases, with 18 bases between.

This chain uses TRBV29-1 with TRBJ2-5; a weak D match, TRBD2 (6 bases). The CDR3 loop spans 13 amino acids. CDR1 is SQVTM and CDR2 is ANQGSEA in the germline V gene. V dropped 1 base and J dropped 6 bases, with 12 bases sitting between them. CDR3 in amino acids: CSVEGGAGKTQYF. CDR3 in DNA: TGCAGCGTTGAAGGAGGGGCGGGGAAGACCCAGTACTTC.

In this sample, this clonotype turned up many times. In nucleotides, the CDR3 is TGTGCCAGCAGCTTATCTGGCGGGGGAGGGGAGACCCAGTACTTC. This sequence encodes CASSLSGGGGETQYF. This sequence joins TRBV7-2 and TRBJ2-5; 7 bases are a match to TRBD2. CDR1 is SGHTA and CDR2 is FQGNSA in the germline V gene. The CDR3 has 15 residues. V dropped 2 bases and J dropped 5; count of bases not matched to a gene: 8.

This clonotype has a count of ten or more. CDR3 nucleotide sequence: TGTGCCAGCAGTTTTAAGCCCGGGAGCCTTGAAGCTTTCTTT. Translated: CASSFKPGSLEAFF. This sequence joins TRBV27 and TRBJ1-1; D is undetermined. Germline CDR1 MNHEY, CDR2 SMNVEV (reference sequence). V was pared by 3 bases and J by 7 bases, with 15 bases between. This CDR3 spans 14 amino acids.

The genes are TRBV7-9 and TRBJ2-1; D could derive from TRBD1 or TRBD2 (6 bases each). Deletions cut 5 bases from V and 7 bases from J, with 21 bases between. This CDR3 spans 16 amino acids. From germline, CDR1 is SEHNR and CDR2 FQNEAQ (reference sequence). DNA of the CDR3: TGTGCCAGCAGCCCGAGGACAGCAGGGACTGAGAATGAGCAGTTCTTC. Its translation: CASSPRTAGTENEQFF.

This clonotype was picked up many times. V and J are TRBV20-1 and TRBJ2-1; D unclear. The CDR3 totals 13 residues. Germline V gives CDR1 DFQATT, CDR2 SNEGSKA (reference sequence). V gave up 6 bases and J gave up 7 bases, with 16 bases separating them. CDR3 region: CSALVARGNEQFF. The DNA for the CDR3 is TGCAGTGCCCTTGTAGCTAGAGGAAATGAGCAGTTCTTC.

This clonotype was seen at least ten times. CDR3 in DNA: TGTGCCAGCAGGGACATAGCGACCGAGCAGTACTTC. Amino acids: CASRDIATEQYF. V usage is TRBV2 and J usage is TRBJ2-7, with D perhaps given as TRBD1 or TRBD2 (5 bases each). The CDR3 has 12 amino acids. The V gene lost 6 bases and the J gene lost 6 bases, with 12 bases spanning the gap. CDR1 is SNHLY and CDR2 is FYNNEI in the germline V gene.

This clonotype was recorded at least ten times. The chain carries TRBV11-3 and TRBJ2-7; a possible D gene is TRBD1 (5 bases). V dropped 5 bases and J dropped 7 bases, with 18 bases sitting between them. Germline CDR1 reads SGHNT; CDR2 reads YENEEA. The CDR3 totals 14 residues. The CDR3: CASSPGHRQWEQYF. Here the CDR3 DNA reads TGTGCCAGCAGCCCCGGACACCGGCAGTGGGAGCAGTACTTC.